Each of the 11 T cell receptor beta chains below was sequenced from the same sample in a study of vaccination and CD4 T cells after COVID-19 (dated by TCRdb to between 2021 and 2024). These receptors have no known antigen. The library relied on PCR. The sequencer was an Illumina iSeq 100. DNA from cultured CD4+ T cells was subjected to TCR sequencing with the Oncomine TCR Beta short-read assay at the Johns Hopkins FTIC core. TCRdb trimmed public reads at Q25 via fastp, called clones via MiXCR and kept in-frame beta chains. Rows are combined by CDR3 protein, so each entry shows the most common genes and DNA. The sample records about 5,000 distinct CDR3 sequences, more than 50% of which are singletons. The ten largest clones take up roughly a third of the sample. Read against the paper, the sample's treatment or condition label means: approximately nine-day PBMC culture with coronavirus spike peptide pools or control peptides (ViraFEST assay). CD4+ T cells from unexposed donors were collected before the COVID-19 pandemic (2011-2018).

Input material: CD4+ T cells from blood, cultured in vitro. These receptors were obtained from a human donor in good health.

V usage is TRBV28 and J usage is TRBJ1-1; D call uncertain. In germline, CDR1 is MDHEN, CDR2 SYDVKM. Trimming shortened V by 5 bases and J by 0 bases, and 7 bases separated the two germline ends. CDR3 size: 13 residues. The CDR3 nucleotides are TGTGCCAGCAGTGCCCAAATGAACACTGAAGCTTTCTTT. Translating gives CASSAQMNTEAFF.

The chain employs TRBV7-2 and TRBJ1-1; D remains ambiguous. The CDR3 totals 14 residues. Per germline, CDR1 SGHTA and CDR2 FQGNSA. V lost 1 base and J lost 4, with 10 bases in between. The CDR3 sequence is CASSLEEGGTEAFF. The DNA of the CDR3 is TGTGCCAGCAGCTTAGAGGAGGGAGGCACTGAAGCTTTCTTT.

V and J are TRBV19 and TRBJ2-7; D is uncertain. The CDR3 is 13 residues long. V lost 3 bases to trimming and J lost 4 bases, with 10 bases between them. Germline V lookup: CDR1 LNHDA, CDR2 SQIVND (reference sequence). The CDR3 sequence: CASSIGVAYEQYF. CDR3 coding DNA: TGTGCCAGTAGTATCGGCGTAGCATACGAGCAGTACTTC.

V and J are TRBV12-3 or TRBV12-4 and TRBJ2-5; 8 nucleotides match TRBD2. The junction had 7 bases not matched to a gene; V was cut back by 6 bases and J by 4 bases. The CDR3 loop spans 14 amino acids. CDR3 in amino acids: CASRISGKGETQYF. The CDR3 nucleotides are TGTGCCAGCAGGATTAGCGGGAAGGGAGAGACCCAGTACTTC.

This clonotype was seen only a few times. The chain combines TRBV5-4 with TRBJ1-6; D is unclear. The CDR3 is 14 residues long. V lost 0 bases and J 6 bases, leaving 7 bases between the germline ends. From germline, CDR1 is SGHNT and CDR2 YYREEE (reference sequence). CDR3 amino acids: CASSLEAFNSPLHF. The CDR3 DNA follows: TGTGCCAGCAGCTTGGAGGCCTTTAATTCACCCCTCCACTTT.

The CDR3 region is CASGSYNSPLHF. The CDR3 region has the DNA TGTGCCTCCGGCTCCTATAATTCACCCCTCCACTTT. The chain employs TRBV6-1 and TRBJ1-6, with no clear D. The length of the CDR3 is 12 residues. Trimming stripped 11 bases from V and 0 bases from J, with 5 bases between. CDR1 is MNHNS, CDR2 SASEGT, per germline.

This rearrangement joins TRBV6-2 or TRBV6-3 to TRBJ2-1; TRBD2 aligns across 9 bases. The germline gives CDR1 MNHEY, CDR2 SVGEGT. The V and J ends lost 5 bases and 0 bases, in that order; junction bases with no gene match: 2. This CDR3 is built from 15 residues. This CDR3 reads CASSERGASYNEQFF. DNA of the CDR3: TGTGCCAGCAGTGAGCGGGGGGCCTCCTACAATGAGCAGTTCTTC.

The chain's CDR3 is CASSLGRGRGYGYTF. CDR3 coding DNA: TGTGCCAGCAGTTTAGGACGGGGGCGCGGTTATGGCTACACCTTC. V gene TRBV12-3 or TRBV12-4 combines with J gene TRBJ1-2; D is possibly TRBD1 (6 bases). The CDR3 runs to 15 residues. Trimming removed 1 base from V and 5 bases from J, with 14 bases in between.

The chain combines TRBV24-1 with TRBJ2-1, with 10 bases lining up with TRBD1. This CDR3 has 17 amino acids. Looked up from germline, CDR1 is KGHDR and CDR2 is SFDVKD. V was clipped by 5 bases and J by 2 bases; unmatched bases: 8. CDR3 DNA sequence: TGTGCCACCAGTGTTGGTTCTGGGACAGGGGCCTACAATGAGCAGTTCTTC. It encodes CATSVGSGTGAYNEQFF.

In this sample, this clonotype turned up a few times. This chain links TRBV20-1 with TRBJ2-3; no definite D call. V lost 7 bases and J lost 3, with 14 bases in between. CDR1 and CDR2 (germline): DFQATT, SNEGSKA (reference sequence). The CDR3 extends over 13 amino acids. CDR3 bases: TGCAGTGTTTACCGCTATGGTACAGATACGCAGTATTTT. It yields the protein CSVYRYGTDTQYF.

The V and J genes are TRBV27 and TRBJ2-5; 9 bases line up with TRBD2. Germline V gene data show CDR1 as MNHEY and CDR2 as SMNVEV (reference sequence). Trimming cost V 7 bases and J 2 bases; bases outside gene matches: 8. This CDR3 spans 15 amino acids. The CDR3 sequence is CASTSGGPGQETQYF. DNA for the CDR3: TGTGCCAGCACGAGCGGGGGGCCAGGGCAAGAGACCCAGTACTTC.